The following is a T cell receptor beta chain sequence with its context. Its antigen remains unknown. Between the trimmed V and J ends, which lost 4 bases and 1 base, there was a span of 16 bases. Germline assignment: CDR1 SEHNR and CDR2 FQNEAQ (reference sequence). This CDR3 region has 16 residues. The sample originates from a study of vaccination effects on CD4 cells after COVID-19. Generated by immunoSEQ multiplex PCR, the TCRdb table keeps only in-frame clones and is missing some. This table holds tens of thousands of clones, 65% to 80% found once. With the ViraFEST assay, the study expanded antigen-specific CD4+ T cells using viral peptide pools, then sequenced them. Culture lasted roughly 9 days before CD4+ T cell isolation. According to the study, vaccine recipients showed no prior SARS-CoV-2 infection and negative nucleocapsid antibodies.

The receptor comes from a human donor who received a COVID-19 vaccine. Sequenced material: CD4+ T cells from PBMCs cultured with HCoV-NL63 spike peptides, taken before COVID-19 vaccination. This sequence joins TRBV7-9 and TRBJ1-1; a weak D match, TRBD1 (5 bases). The CDR3 loop is CASSWGVGGRNTEAFF. As DNA, the CDR3 is TGTGCCAGCAGCTGGGGGGTTGGGGGGAGGAACACTGAAGCTTTCTTT.